This T cell receptor beta chain comes out of a study of technical replicates of blood from several donors. V was shortened by 2 bases and J by 13 bases, with 11 bases between the two germline ends. CDR3 size: 11 residues. The germline V gene encodes CDR1 SGHAT and CDR2 FQNNGV. TCRdb keeps only in-frame clones here, not all; method: immunoSEQ multiplex PCR. The sample has some 74,000 clones; nearly 97% are singletons. This clone was observed once. The source of this sequence is a human donor in good health. Sequenced material: T cells isolated from PBMCs. The chain uses TRBV11-2 and TRBJ2-5, with D perhaps TRBD2 (6 bases). DNA for the CDR3: TGTGCCAGCAGCTTAAGGAGGGAGGCGTACTTC. It is translated as CASSLRREAYF.